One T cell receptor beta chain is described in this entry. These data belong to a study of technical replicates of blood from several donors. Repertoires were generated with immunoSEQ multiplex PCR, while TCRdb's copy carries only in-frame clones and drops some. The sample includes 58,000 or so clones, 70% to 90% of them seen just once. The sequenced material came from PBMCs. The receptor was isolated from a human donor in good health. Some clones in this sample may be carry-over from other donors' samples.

CDR3 bases: TGTGCCAGCAGTTTTAGCGGGAACAATGAGCAGTTCTTC. Translated, it gives CASSFSGNNEQFF. This sequence joins TRBV7-3 and TRBJ2-1, with 8 bases identical to TRBD2. Trimming removed 6 bases from V and 5 bases from J; junction bases left unmatched: 3. Per germline, CDR1 SGHTA and CDR2 FQGTGA. The CDR3 runs to 13 residues. Filled out from reference TRBV7-3 and TRBJ2-1, the complete variable domain reads GAGVSQTPSNKVTEKGKYVELRCDPISGHTALYWYRQSLGQGPEFLIYFQGTGAADDSGLPNDRFFAVRPEGSVSTLKIQRTERGDSAVYLCASSFSGNNEQFFGPGTRLTVL.